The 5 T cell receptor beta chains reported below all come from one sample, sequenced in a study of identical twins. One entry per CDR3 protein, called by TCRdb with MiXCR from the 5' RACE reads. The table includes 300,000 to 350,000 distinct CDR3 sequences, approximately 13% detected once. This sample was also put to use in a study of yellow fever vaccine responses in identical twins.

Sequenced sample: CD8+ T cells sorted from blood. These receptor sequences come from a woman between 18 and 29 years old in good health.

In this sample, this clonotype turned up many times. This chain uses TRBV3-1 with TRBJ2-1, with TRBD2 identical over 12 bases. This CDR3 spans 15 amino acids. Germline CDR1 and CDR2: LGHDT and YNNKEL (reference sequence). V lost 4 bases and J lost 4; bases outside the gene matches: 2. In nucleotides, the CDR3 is TGTGCCAGCAGCCCTGGACTAGCGGGGTACAATGAGCAGTTCTTC. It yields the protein CASSPGLAGYNEQFF.

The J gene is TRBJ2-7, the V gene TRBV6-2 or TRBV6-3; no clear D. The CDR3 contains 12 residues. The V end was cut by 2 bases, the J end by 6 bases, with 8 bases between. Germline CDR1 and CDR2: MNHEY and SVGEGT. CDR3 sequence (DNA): TGTGCCAGCAGTTACCCAAAGGTCGAGCAGTACTTC. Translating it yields CASSYPKVEQYF.

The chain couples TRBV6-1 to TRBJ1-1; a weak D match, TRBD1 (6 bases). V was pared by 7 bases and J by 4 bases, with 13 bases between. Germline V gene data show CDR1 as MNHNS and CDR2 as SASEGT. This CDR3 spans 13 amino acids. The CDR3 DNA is TGTGCCAGCACGGACAGCCCTGGCACTGAAGCTTTCTTT. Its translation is CASTDSPGTEAFF.

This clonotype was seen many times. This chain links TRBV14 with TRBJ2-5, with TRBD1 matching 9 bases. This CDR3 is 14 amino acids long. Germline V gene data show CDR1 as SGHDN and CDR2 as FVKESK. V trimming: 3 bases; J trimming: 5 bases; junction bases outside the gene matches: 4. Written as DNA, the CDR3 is TGTGCCAGCAGCCAGTGGGACAGGGATGAGACCCAGTACTTC. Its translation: CASSQWDRDETQYF.

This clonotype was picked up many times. The CDR3 DNA follows: TGTGCCAGCAGTTTCATAGTCAATGAGCAGTTCTTC. Protein: CASSFIVNEQFF. The J gene is TRBJ2-1, the V gene TRBV12-3 or TRBV12-4, with unresolved D. CDR3 length: 12 amino acids. The V end lost 3 bases, the J end lost 6 bases, and 6 bases lay between the germline ends.